This T cell receptor (beta chain) is from a study of cytomegalovirus exposure and HLA in healthy donors. V was clipped by 5 bases and J by 0 bases; unmatched bases: 12. Germline CDR1 MNHEY, CDR2 SMNVEV (reference sequence). The CDR3 spans 19 residues. This clone was detected once. Libraries were prepared by immunoSEQ multiplex PCR; TCRdb keeps only in-frame clonotypes and omits some of them. The profile shows 200,000 to 300,000 clones, 90% of them singletons. The receptor's source is a woman in her twenties or thirties in good health and CMV-seronegative. The sequencing input was PBMCs. The gene calls are TRBV27 and TRBJ1-4; 10 nucleotides line up with TRBD1. For the CDR3, the DNA is TGTGCCAGCAGTCTAGCTACCGGGACAGGGGCCCCAACTAATGAAAAACTGTTTTTT. Translated, it gives CASSLATGTGAPTNEKLFF.